The T cell receptor (beta chain) described here comes from a study of shared clonotypes between healthy human individuals. CDR3 length equals 12 residues. Researchers ran the assay at a deep level. The table came from immunoSEQ multiplex PCR; TCRdb's copy has only in-frame clones and leaves some out. Of around 530,000 clones in the sample, 70% to 80% are singletons; the top ten hold approximately 12%. This chain connects TRBV12-2 to TRBJ2-7. TRBV12-2 is a recognized pseudogene. This clonotype was sampled from a woman aged 35 to 49 in good health. Some clones in this sample may be carry-over from other donors' samples. Material for sequencing was PBMCs. In DNA, the CDR3 is TGTGCAAGTCGCTTTTCCCTCAACGAGCAGTACTTC. Amino acids: CASRFSLNEQYF.